This T cell receptor beta chain was sequenced in a study of blood T cell repertoires in COVID-19. Study background: Sources were T cells, B-cell-depleted T cells, or PBMCs; the material itself was cDNA or gDNA.

Per the authors' pipeline: Nucleated cell counts were estimated from reference gene primer amplification. Using immunoSEQ multiplex PCR, the repertoire was profiled, and TCRdb retains in-frame clones only, with some absent. The V and J calls and clone size are taken from that table; D and trimming were inferred from the DNA. The repertoire consists of 40,000 to 60,000 clones, with 85% to 90% occurring once and the leading ten covering 2.6%. CDR3 length: 17 residues. Germline V lookup: CDR1 SGHAT, CDR2 FQNNGV. V was clipped by 4 bases and J by 2 bases; unmatched bases: 9. Seattle enrolled patients during active infection and tracked them longitudinally.

The material sequenced was peripheral blood. The receptor was isolated from a woman of 80 years or more with COVID-19, enrolled during active disease. This chain uses TRBV11-2 with TRBJ2-1; 9 bases agree with TRBD1. The CDR3, as DNA: TGTGCCAGCAGCTCCTTTGGGACAGGGTCAACCTACAATGAGCAGTTCTTC. Its translation is CASSSFGTGSTYNEQFF.